This entry concerns a single T cell receptor beta chain. The antigen is undetermined. These data belong to a study of human thymus T cells. Germline V gene lookup returns CDR1 LNHNV and CDR2 YYDKDF (reference sequence). This CDR3 has 13 amino acids. Deletions cut 3 bases from V and 7 bases from J, with 12 bases between. Thymus tissue for the work was resected from patients undergoing corrective heart surgery. Donor material was obtained from healthy Finnish infants undergoing corrective surgery for congenital heart defects. Sequencing was performed with immunoSEQ multiplex PCR; in TCRdb, only in-frame clones are kept and a portion is missing. The top ten hold approximately 0.022% of the sample, which has about 130,000 clones, just under 95% seen once. Points from the study as a whole: Among unrelated individuals, related research reported thymic repertoires that overlapped highly. Thymic and blood repertoires appeared to carry a bias in their V and J gene usage.

The TCR sequence derives from a boy less than two years old with a congenital heart defect but otherwise immunologically healthy. Sequenced sample: thymus tissue. This chain joins TRBV15 and TRBJ1-1; D perhaps matches TRBD1 (6 bases). The CDR3 sequence is CATSRLKGGEAFF. CDR3 sequence (DNA): TGTGCCACCAGCAGGCTAAAAGGGGGTGAAGCTTTCTTT.